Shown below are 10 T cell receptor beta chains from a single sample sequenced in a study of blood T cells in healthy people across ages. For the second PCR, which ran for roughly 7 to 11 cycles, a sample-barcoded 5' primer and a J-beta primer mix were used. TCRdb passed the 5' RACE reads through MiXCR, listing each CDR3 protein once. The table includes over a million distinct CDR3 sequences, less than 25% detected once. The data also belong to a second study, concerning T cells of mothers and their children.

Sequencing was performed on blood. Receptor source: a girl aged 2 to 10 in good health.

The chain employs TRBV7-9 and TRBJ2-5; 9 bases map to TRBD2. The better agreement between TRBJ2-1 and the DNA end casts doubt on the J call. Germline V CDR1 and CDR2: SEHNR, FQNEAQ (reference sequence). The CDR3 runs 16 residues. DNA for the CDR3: TGTGCCAGCAGCTTTACTAGCGGGCCCTCATACAATGAGCAGTTCTTC. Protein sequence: CASSFTSGPSYNEQFF.

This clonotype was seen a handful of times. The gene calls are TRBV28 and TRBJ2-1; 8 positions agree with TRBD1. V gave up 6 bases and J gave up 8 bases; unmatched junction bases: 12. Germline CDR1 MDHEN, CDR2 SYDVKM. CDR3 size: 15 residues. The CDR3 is CASSPADRVVDEQFF. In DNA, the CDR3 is TGTGCCAGCAGCCCAGCGGACAGGGTAGTGGATGAGCAGTTCTTC.

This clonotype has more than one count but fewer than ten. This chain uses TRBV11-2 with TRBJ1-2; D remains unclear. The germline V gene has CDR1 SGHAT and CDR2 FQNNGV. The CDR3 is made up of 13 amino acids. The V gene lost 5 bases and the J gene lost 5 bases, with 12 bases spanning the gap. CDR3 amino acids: CASSPGPPYGYTF. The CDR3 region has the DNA TGTGCCAGCAGCCCAGGACCACCATATGGCTACACCTTC.

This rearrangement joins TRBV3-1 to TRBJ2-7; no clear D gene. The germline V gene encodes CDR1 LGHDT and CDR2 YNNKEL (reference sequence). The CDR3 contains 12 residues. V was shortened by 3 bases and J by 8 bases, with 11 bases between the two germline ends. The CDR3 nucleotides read TGTGCCAGCAGCCAGTCATACCTCCAGCAGTACTTC. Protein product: CASSQSYLQQYF.

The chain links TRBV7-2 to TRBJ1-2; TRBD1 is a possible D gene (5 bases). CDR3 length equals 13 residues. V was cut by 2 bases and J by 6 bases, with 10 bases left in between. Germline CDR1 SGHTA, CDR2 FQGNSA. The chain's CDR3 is CASSLIGGDGYTF. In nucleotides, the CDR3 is TGTGCCAGCAGCTTAATAGGAGGGGATGGCTACACCTTC.

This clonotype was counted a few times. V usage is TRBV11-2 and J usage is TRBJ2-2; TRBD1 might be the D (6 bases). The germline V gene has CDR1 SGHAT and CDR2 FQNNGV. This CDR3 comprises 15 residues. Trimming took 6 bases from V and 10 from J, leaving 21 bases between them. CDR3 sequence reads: CASSYNRVGLEELFF. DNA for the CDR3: TGTGCCAGCAGTTATAACAGGGTCGGCTTGGAGGAGCTGTTTTTT.

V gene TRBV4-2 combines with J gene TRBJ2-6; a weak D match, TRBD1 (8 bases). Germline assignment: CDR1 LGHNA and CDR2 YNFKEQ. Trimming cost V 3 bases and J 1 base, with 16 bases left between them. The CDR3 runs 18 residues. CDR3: CASSQGGQGASGANVLTF. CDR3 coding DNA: TGTGCCAGCAGCCAGGGGGGGCAGGGGGCATCTGGGGCCAACGTCCTGACTTTC.

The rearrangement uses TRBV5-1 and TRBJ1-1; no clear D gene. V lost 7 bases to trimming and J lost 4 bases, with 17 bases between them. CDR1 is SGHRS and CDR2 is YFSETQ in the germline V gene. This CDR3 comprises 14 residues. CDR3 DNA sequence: TGCGCCAGCGGCCTGGTTGAGGACCCCACTGAAGCTTTCTTT. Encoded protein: CASGLVEDPTEAFF.

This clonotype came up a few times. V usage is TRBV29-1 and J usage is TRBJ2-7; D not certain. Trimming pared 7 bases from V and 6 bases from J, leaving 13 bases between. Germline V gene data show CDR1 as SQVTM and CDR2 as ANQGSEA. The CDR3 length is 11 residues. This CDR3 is CSGSDASEQYF. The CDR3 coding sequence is TGCAGCGGATCGGACGCTTCCGAGCAGTACTTC.

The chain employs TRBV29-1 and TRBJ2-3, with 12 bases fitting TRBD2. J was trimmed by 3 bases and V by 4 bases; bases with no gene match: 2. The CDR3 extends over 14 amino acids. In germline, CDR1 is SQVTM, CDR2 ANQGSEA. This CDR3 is CSVGLAGVTDTQYF. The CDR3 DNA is TGCAGCGTTGGACTAGCGGGAGTAACAGATACGCAGTATTTT.